Below, one T cell receptor beta chain is given with its context. The target of this receptor is not known. Base qualities are missing; no much larger clone stands one base away. This sample is drawn from a study of shared clonotypes between healthy human individuals (dated by TCRdb to the early 2020s). With regard to the full study: Three men and a couple of women, aged 18 to 49 years, made up the cohort. Between about 0.94 and 8.9 billion PBMCs per donor were obtained by leukapheresis. To estimate repertoire size and how much clonotypes are shared between individuals, the study performed deep sequencing of blood TCR repertoires from about five healthy adults. To increase sequencing depth and limit assay-specific biases, TCR repertoire library preparation and sequencing were carried out by different laboratories using diverse techniques. For each donor, three plates each were used for CD4 naive and CD4 memory, two plates were used for CD8 naive, and one plate was used for CD8 memory. Study-wide conclusions, independent of this receptor: Naive subsets generally had larger estimated clonotype richness than memory subsets did. Pairwise subsampling led to the expectation that sequencing depth would affect the degree of clonotype sharing among donors. The small number of donors limited the genetic and exposure-history diversity represented. Sampling was restricted to blood, and TCR repertoires in tissue are likely to differ from TCR repertoires in blood. Even with the large sequencing depth, rarefaction of the sorted-subset datasets indicated that sequencing was incomplete. Compared with non-shared clonotypes, the clonotypes found in all four sorted-subset donors had higher generation probabilities. About 5% of naive CD4, 3% to 3.5% of naive CD8, 2.3% of memory CD4, and 0.35% to 0.4% of memory CD8 clonotypes were shared across several donors.

As encoded in the germline V gene (reference sequence), CDR1 is LNHDA while CDR2 is SQIVND. The V end gives up 1 base and the J end 9 bases, leaving 5 bases in the junction not matched to a gene. The CDR3 spans 14 residues, from the cysteine through the phenylalanine. Only the CDR3 DNA is retained, 42 bases long and in frame from the first base. TCR CDR3 regions were amplified from genomic DNA by multiplex PCR using the deep immunoSEQ assay. Extracted genomic DNA from each cell subset was distributed evenly across all wells of several immunoSEQ 96-well plates, and each plate was treated as a replicate. For sorted subsets, approximately 190 ng of genomic DNA, equivalent to roughly 30,000 T cell genomes, went into each replicate PCR. Purified libraries were measured with a Qubit 3.0 fluorometer, size-checked on a Bioanalyzer 2100, and measured again with the KAPA Library Quantification kit. Every immunoSEQ 96-well plate was sequenced on a dedicated single-read 150-cycle Illumina NextSeq 550 flow cell. Regarding the original processing steps: Because the immunoSEQ output held only junctional sequences and lacked quality scores, the filtering could not match the filtering applied to full-length reads. Sequences were annotated with PyIR, a Python wrapper for IgBLAST v1.9, and V/J genes and CDR3 were assigned using IMGT germline references. Any read was removed if the V/J assignment was weak (E-value above 1e-6), the CDR3 was missing, or the read contained stop codons, out-of-frame junctions, or ambiguous translated residues. V3J clonotypes were defined as sequences sharing an identical inferred V gene, J gene, and CDR3 amino acid sequence. Percentage overlap between repertoires was calculated by dividing the number of shared unique clonotypes by the size of the smaller repertoire. Repertoire richness was assessed with RTK rarefaction, the Chao1 estimator, and Recon v2.1 estimates of unobserved clonotypes. For all TCRbeta clonotypes obtained by the gDNA method from a few donors, generation probabilities were computed with OLGA. Here the immuneACCESS table is served through TCRdb, limited to in-frame sequences with V and J called. Missing clones are a known gap in these copies; in checked studies unresolved V genes cover under half, and the rest lacks a known reason. That table gives V, J and clone size, and the DNA gave D and trimming. Across this sample there are some 1 million clones, with 65% to 75% seen only once. The ten largest clones add up to over 1.3% of the sample.

Donors were healthy HIV-negative adults with no recently reported acute infections or vaccinations. All donors were Caucasian adults living in Nashville, Tennessee, USA. CD4+ T cells were enriched by magnetic negative selection; naive cells were then positively selected on CD45RA, and the negative fraction formed the memory subset. After blood collection by leukapheresis, PBMCs were isolated using Ficoll-Histopaque density gradient centrifugation and then cryopreserved in the vapor phase of liquid nitrogen. Analytical flow cytometry was used to check the purity and quantity of every magnetically sorted T cell population. Genomic DNA was isolated from every sorted fraction and measured by UV absorbance on a Nanodrop 2000c.

Recombination linked TRBV19 to TRBJ2-1, and 8 bases in between align with TRBD2. The TCR sequence derives from a man between 18 and 29 years old in good health. Source material: memory CD4+ T cells sorted from blood. The sample's cell subset or site label, decoded: CD45RA-negative fraction. The CDR3 in this case is CASSIVSLAGEQFF. In nucleotides, the sequence is TGTGCCAGTAGTATAGTAAGCCTAGCGGGTGAGCAGTTCTTC.